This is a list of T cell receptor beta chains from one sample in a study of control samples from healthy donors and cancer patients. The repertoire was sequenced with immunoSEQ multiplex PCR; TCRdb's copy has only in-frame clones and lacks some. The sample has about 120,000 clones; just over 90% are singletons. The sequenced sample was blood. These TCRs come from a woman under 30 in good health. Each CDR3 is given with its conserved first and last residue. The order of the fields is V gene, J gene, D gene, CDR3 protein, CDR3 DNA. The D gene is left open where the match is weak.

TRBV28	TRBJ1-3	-	CASHIGGSGNTIYF	TGTGCCAGCCACATTGGAGGGTCCGGAAACACCATATATTTT
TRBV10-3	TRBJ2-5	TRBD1	CAISAGTGGLETQYF	TGTGCCATCAGTGCCGGGACAGGGGGCCTAGAGACCCAGTACTTC
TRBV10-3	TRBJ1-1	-	CAISLKSDREAFF	TGTGCCATCAGCTTGAAAAGTGACAGGGAAGCTTTCTTT
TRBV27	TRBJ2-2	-	CASMQGYTGELFF	TGTGCCAGCATGCAGGGGTACACCGGGGAGCTGTTTTTT
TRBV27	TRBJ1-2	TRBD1	CASKSNGQANYGYTF	TGTGCCAGCAAGTCCAATGGACAGGCCAACTATGGCTACACCTTC
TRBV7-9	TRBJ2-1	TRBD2	CASSQTSGIVNEQFF	TGTGCCAGCAGCCAAACTAGCGGGATTGTGAATGAGCAGTTCTTC
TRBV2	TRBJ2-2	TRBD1	CASRQGAGTGELFF	TGTGCCAGCAGACAGGGGGCGGGCACCGGGGAGCTGTTTTTT
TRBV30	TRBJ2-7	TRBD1	CAYGQGAYEQYF	TGTGCCTACGGACAGGGAGCCTACGAGCAGTACTTC
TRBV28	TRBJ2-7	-	CASSPKYEQYF	TGTGCCAGCAGTCCCAAATACGAGCAGTACTTC
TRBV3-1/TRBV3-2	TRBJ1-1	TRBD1	CASSQRDRVPIEAFF	TGTGCCAGCAGCCAAAGGGACAGGGTCCCCATTGAAGCTTTCTTT
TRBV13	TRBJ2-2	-	CASSLGVGPGTGELFF	TGTGCCAGCAGCTTAGGCGTGGGGCCGGGCACCGGGGAGCTGTTTTTT